These T cell receptor beta chains were read from a single sample in a study of shared clonotypes between healthy human individuals. Some clones are missing from TCRdb's copy, which holds only in-frame ones; the method was immunoSEQ multiplex PCR. This table holds around 2,100,000 clones, 85% to 95% found once. Material for sequencing was naive CD8+ T cells sorted from blood. Every receptor here comes from a man between 18 and 29 years old in good health. The CDR3 runs from the conserved cysteine through the conserved F or W. D genes are given only for firm matches. Not every row has a clone size; where given, it reads once, few, many or a size class.

clone size | J gene | V gene | D gene | CDR3 protein | CDR3 DNA
NA | TRBJ1-5 | TRBV2 | NA | CASSEGQSNQPQHF | TGTGCCAGCAGTGAAGGACAGTCTAATCAGCCCCAGCATTTT
NA | TRBJ1-3 | TRBV11-2 | NA | CASTLGGGNTIYF | TGTGCCAGCACCCTTGGCGGCGGAAACACCATATATTTT
once | TRBJ2-7 | TRBV13 | NA | CASSSMLGEQYF | TGTGCCAGCAGCTCCATGTTGGGGGAGCAGTACTTC
NA | TRBJ2-7 | TRBV5-6 | TRBD1 | CASSYKTGVTSYEQYF | TGTGCCAGCAGCTATAAGACAGGGGTTACATCCTACGAGCAGTACTTC
once | TRBJ2-2 | TRBV9 | NA | CASSGSPGTGELFF | TGTGCCAGCAGCGGATCTCCGGGGACCGGGGAGCTGTTTTTT
NA | TRBJ1-5 | TRBV27 | NA | CASSWGPEQPQHF | TGTGCCAGCAGTTGGGGGCCCGAGCAGCCCCAGCATTTT
NA | TRBJ1-2 | TRBV28 | TRBD1 | CASSLGTGISNYGYTF | TGTGCCAGCAGTCTCGGGACAGGGATATCTAACTATGGCTACACCTTC
NA | TRBJ2-5 | TRBV2 | NA | CAIARGSNQETQYF | TGTGCCATTGCGCGGGGATCCAATCAAGAGACCCAGTACTTC
NA | TRBJ2-5 | TRBV5-6 | NA | CASSFSPGETQYF | TGTGCCAGCAGCTTCTCCCCAGGGGAGACCCAGTACTTC
NA | TRBJ2-3 | TRBV11-2 | TRBD2 | CASSLEELAGVSDTDTQYF | TGTGCCAGCAGCTTAGAGGAACTAGCGGGAGTAAGCGACACAGATACGCAGTATTTT
NA | TRBJ2-1 | TRBV13 | TRBD2 | CASSPRGTSGGNEQFF | TGTGCCAGCAGCCCCCGCGGGACTAGCGGGGGCAATGAGCAGTTCTTC
once | TRBJ1-1 | TRBV29-1 | NA | CSVEGGAGNTEAFF | TGCAGCGTTGAAGGGGGGGCCGGAAACACTGAAGCTTTCTTT
NA | TRBJ2-7 | TRBV5-1 | NA | CASSLWGTQLDEQYF | TGCGCCAGCAGCTTGTGGGGGACACAGTTGGACGAGCAGTACTTC
NA | TRBJ2-1 | TRBV7-2 | TRBD2 | CASSFLLAGLYNEQFF | TGTGCCAGCAGCTTCCTACTAGCGGGACTATACAATGAGCAGTTCTTC
few | TRBJ2-2 | TRBV4-1 | NA | CASSPDTTAGELFF | TGCGCCAGCAGCCCTGACACCACGGCAGGGGAGCTGTTTTTT
NA | TRBJ2-1 | TRBV29-1 | NA | CSVEEGANEQFF | TGCAGCGTTGAAGAGGGGGCTAATGAGCAGTTCTTC
NA | TRBJ2-7 | TRBV5-1 | NA | CASSWDISYEQYF | TGCGCCAGCAGCTGGGACATCTCCTACGAGCAGTACTTC
NA | TRBJ2-5 | TRBV4-2 | NA | CASSQVQGLETQYF | TGTGCCAGCAGCCAAGTACAGGGTTTGGAGACCCAGTACTTC
NA | TRBJ1-1 | TRBV15 | TRBD1 | CATSKDRGRLAEAFF | TGTGCCACCAGCAAAGACAGGGGGCGCTTGGCTGAAGCTTTCTTT
NA | TRBJ2-2 | TRBV6-5 | NA | CASSLPEAGELFF | TGTGCCAGCAGTCTCCCGGAGGCCGGGGAGCTGTTTTTT
NA | TRBJ1-1 | TRBV15 | NA | CATSRESGIGEAFF | TGTGCCACCAGCAGAGAGTCGGGGATCGGCGAAGCTTTCTTT
NA | TRBJ2-7 | TRBV6-6 | NA | CASRLGAGDHYEQYF | TGTGCCAGCAGGCTGGGGGCGGGGGACCACTACGAGCAGTACTTC
NA | TRBJ2-6 | TRBV9 | TRBD1 | CASSVGWTGSAGANVLTF | TGTGCCAGCAGCGTAGGGTGGACAGGGTCGGCTGGGGCCAACGTCCTGACTTTC
few | TRBJ1-1 | TRBV5-4 | NA | CASSLKGSMNTEAFF | TGTGCCAGCAGCTTGAAAGGCAGCATGAACACTGAAGCTTTCTTT